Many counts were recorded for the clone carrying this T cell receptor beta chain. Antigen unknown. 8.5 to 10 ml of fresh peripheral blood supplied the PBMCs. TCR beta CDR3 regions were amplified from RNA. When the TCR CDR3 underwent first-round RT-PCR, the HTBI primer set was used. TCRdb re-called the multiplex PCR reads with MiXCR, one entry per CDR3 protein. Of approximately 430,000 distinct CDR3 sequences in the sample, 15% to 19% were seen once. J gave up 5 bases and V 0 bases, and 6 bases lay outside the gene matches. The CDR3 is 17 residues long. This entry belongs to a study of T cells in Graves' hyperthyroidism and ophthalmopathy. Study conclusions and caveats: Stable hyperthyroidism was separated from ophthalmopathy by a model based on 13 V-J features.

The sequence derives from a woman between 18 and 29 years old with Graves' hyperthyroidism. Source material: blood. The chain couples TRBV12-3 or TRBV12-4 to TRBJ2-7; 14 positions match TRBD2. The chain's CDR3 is CASSLAPGLAGANEQYF. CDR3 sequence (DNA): TGTGCCAGCAGTTTAGCCCCGGGACTAGCGGGAGCCAACGAGCAGTACTTC.